This TCR beta chain was recovered during a study of blood T cells in healthy people across ages (dated by TCRdb to about 2015). Context from the whole study: In model experiments, template switching captured roughly one uniquely barcoded TCR beta cDNA molecule for every two T cells. To avoid experimental bias, donors of different ages were randomly spread across the sequencing lanes. The study measured age-related changes in TCR beta repertoire diversity using deep sequencing normalized with unique cDNA molecular identifiers. The donors were split into four age groups: young (average around 16 years), middle-aged (around 40), aged (roughly 65) and long-lived (approximately 80). Using the same blood draw, the study looked at two additional independent replicas of 1 million unique cDNA reads for two donors, one aged 18 to 30 and the other aged 80 or older.

To note about this clonotype: Its recognized antigen is unknown. No clone much larger than this one lies a single base away; base qualities are absent.

What the research found in general, with its limitations: Compared with the aged group, the long-lived group had more naive CD4+ T cells, fewer expanded clones and increased TCR diversity, a pattern suggesting age selection. Estimates of total diversity from one million sequenced T cells were regarded as lower bounds and underestimates. Since profiling was done on bulk unsorted PBMCs, naive and antigen-experienced compartments could not be conclusively compared. The CMV infection status of donors was not known, potentially confounding age-related changes in expanded clonotypes. A strong correlation was found between observed TCR beta diversity and the percentage of naive T cells measured by flow cytometry. Observed TCR beta diversity per million T cells fell roughly linearly with age, and a significant reduction was already apparent by age about 43.

Donors were roughly 40 systemically healthy Caucasian individuals from Russia aged 6 to 90 years. Roughly 10 milliliters of peripheral blood were drawn from each donor into EDTA-treated Vacutainer tubes. Ficoll-Paque density-gradient centrifugation was used to isolate PBMCs, with at least 6.5 million per sample. Total RNA, at least 6 micrograms per sample, was extracted from PBMCs with Trizol reagent. The percentages of naive CD45RAhigh/CD27high T cells were determined by flow cytometry on a PBMC aliquot from every donor. Reading from cysteine to phenylalanine, the CDR3 counts 15 amino acids. Kept here is only the CDR3 DNA, which spans 45 bases and is read in frame from base 1. V drops 5 bases and J drops 9 bases, leaving 20 bases in between. The germline V gene supplies CDR1 MNHEY and CDR2 SVGAGI. The library was made by 5' RACE. Sequencing instrument: Illumina HiSeq 2500. A second PCR of about 7 to 12 cycles was performed with a sample-barcoded 5' primer and a J-beta primer mix. Each TCR beta cDNA molecule received a unique molecular identifier from a template-switch 5' adaptor carrying 12 random nucleotides. Each sample yielded at least 3 million CDR3-containing paired-end reads. The Mint cDNA synthesis kit, primed by a TRBC-specific oligonucleotide, was used to synthesize first-strand cDNA from all RNA. All cDNA was treated with uracil-DNA glycosylase and then went through a first 18-cycle PCR with the universal primers M1SS and BC2_uni_R. The paper's data handling went like this. Each sample was normalized by randomly selecting 1 million high-quality reads, each carrying a distinct molecular identifier. Instead of being binned into consensus sequences, reads with shared molecular identifiers were discarded. MiTCR, set to a Q25 quality threshold and the strictest error-elimination algorithm, was used for CDR3 identification, clonotype clustering and error correction. Lower-bound total TCR beta diversity was estimated with a nonparametric unseen species model using Euler transformation. TCRdb's own reprocessing of the public reads used fastp at Q25 and MiXCR and kept productive beta chains. Rows are unified per CDR3 protein, each entry keeping the most common DNA and genes. These V and J calls derive from TCRdb rather than the authors' analysis. Recorded for this sample are about a million distinct CDR3 sequences; around 48% of them occurred a single time. The ten largest clones add up to around 15% of the sample.

This sequence was found in a man aged 25-45 years in good health. Sequences were obtained from blood. The chain couples TRBV6-5 to TRBJ2-1; a tentative D call is TRBD2 (6 bases match). The DNA reads TGTGCCAGCAGTAAGGGACTTCTCAGAGGCGGTGAGCAGTTCTTC. This translates into CASSKGLLRGGEQFF.